The 13 T cell receptor beta chains reported below all come from one sample, sequenced in a study of cytomegalovirus exposure and HLA in healthy donors. PCR employed 60 Vbeta and 13 Jbeta primers. Data came from immunoSEQ multiplex PCR; TCRdb stores just in-frame clones and leaves some out. The sample records 150,000 or so clones, roughly 75% being singletons. Sequencing was performed on PBMCs. These receptors came from a woman aged 45-59 years in good health and CMV-seropositive.

The chain couples TRBV2 to TRBJ2-7, with a weak D call TRBD2 (5 bases). The CDR3 is 13 amino acids. Trimming pared 6 bases from V and 0 bases from J, leaving 9 bases between. Germline V gene sequence: CDR1 SNHLY, CDR2 FYNNEI. In DNA, the CDR3 is TGTGCCAGCAGGGGTGGGAGCTCCTACGAGCAGTACTTC. Translated, it gives CASRGGSSYEQYF.

About this clone: The germline gene is not matched at one end of the junction; a read error may be the cause. Here the CDR3 DNA reads TGTTCCAGCAGCCTCCGGACTCGACCTACTGGAAACACCATATATTTT. The encoded protein is CSSSLRTRPTGNTIYF. This chain uses TRBV7-9 with TRBJ1-3, with unresolved D. The CDR3 length is 16 residues. Germline CDR1 reads SEHNR; CDR2 reads FQNEAQ (reference sequence).

The chain employs TRBV9 and TRBJ1-4, with TRBD1 as a possible D gene (5 bases). The V and J ends lost 4 bases and 8 bases respectively, with 21 bases between them. CDR1 SGDLS and CDR2 YYNGEE come from the germline V gene. CDR3 length: 16 residues. The CDR3 spells CASSPSRTSRGEKLFF. In DNA, the CDR3 is TGTGCCAGCAGCCCCAGCCGGACCTCCCGGGGGGAAAAACTGTTTTTT.

The V call is TRBV28, the J call TRBJ1-1, with 7 nucleotides matching TRBD1. Trimming removed 10 bases from V and 7 bases from J; junction bases left unmatched: 9. Per germline, CDR1 MDHEN and CDR2 SYDVKM. The CDR3 spans 12 residues. The CDR3 DNA reads as TGTGCCACCTCGACAGGGAGGATTGAAGCTTTCTTT. Translation gives CATSTGRIEAFF.

This rearrangement joins TRBV7-6 to TRBJ2-6, with D possibly being TRBD2 (6 bases). Germline V CDR1 and CDR2: SGHVS, FNYEAQ. The CDR3 is 18 residues long. V lost 5 bases, J lost 0 bases, and 17 bases lay in between. The CDR3 DNA is TGTGCCAGCAGCCAGGGAGGCAGGGCTCTCTCTGGGGCCAACGTCCTGACTTTC. This sequence encodes CASSQGGRALSGANVLTF.

This clone was seen more than once but under ten times. The gene calls are TRBV7-9 and TRBJ2-1; 12 positions match TRBD2. This CDR3 contains 16 residues. The V segment lost 5 bases and the J segment 3 bases; nucleotides outside the gene matches: 5. Germline CDR1 and CDR2: SEHNR and FQNEAQ (reference sequence). CDR3 sequence reads: CASSGRTSGNYNEQFF. The CDR3 DNA is TGTGCCAGCAGCGGCCGGACTAGCGGGAACTACAATGAGCAGTTCTTC.

This clone was observed a single time. The chain combines TRBV9 with TRBJ2-3; D is perhaps TRBD1 (6 bases). Per germline, CDR1 SGDLS and CDR2 YYNGEE. The CDR3 is made up of 14 amino acids. V lost 3 bases and J lost 5, with 13 bases in between. The CDR3 sequence: CASSAQGTGDTQYF. CDR3 nucleotide sequence: TGTGCCAGCAGCGCTCAGGGGACGGGAGATACGCAGTATTTT.

This clone was picked up one time. This chain uses TRBV7-2 with TRBJ1-2; TRBD1 aligns across 8 bases. The CDR3 totals 13 residues. The germline V gene has CDR1 SGHTA and CDR2 FQGNSA. J lost 4 bases, V lost 4 bases, and 2 bases had no gene match. The CDR3 sequence: CASSYRGSYGYTF. In DNA form, the CDR3 reads TGTGCCAGCAGCTACAGGGGGAGCTATGGCTACACCTTC. The full variable domain, completed using reference TRBV7-2 and TRBJ1-2, is GAGVSQSPSNKVTEKGKDVELRCDPISGHTALYWYRQSLGQGLEFLIYFQGNSAPDKSGLPSDRFSAERTGGSVSTLTIQRTQQEDSAVYLCASSYRGSYGYTFGSGTRLTVV.

V gene TRBV5-1 combines with J gene TRBJ2-1; D is perhaps TRBD1 (5 bases). CDR1 and CDR2 (germline): SGHRS, YFSETQ. The CDR3 totals 11 residues. Trimming shortened V by 0 bases and J by 15 bases, and 10 bases separated the two germline ends. CDR3 residues: CASSLEGLRFF. Written as DNA, the CDR3 is TGCGCCAGCAGCTTGGAGGGGTTGCGGTTCTTC.

V gene TRBV19 combines with J gene TRBJ1-1; 8 bases line up with TRBD1. V trimming: 5 bases; J trimming: 0 bases; junction bases outside the gene matches: 14. CDR3 length: 18 amino acids. Germline V gene data show CDR1 as LNHDA and CDR2 as SQIVND (reference sequence). CDR3 sequence reads: CASSLWAGGLNMNTEAFF. The CDR3 DNA reads TGTGCCAGTAGTCTATGGGCAGGGGGCCTAAATATGAACACTGAAGCTTTCTTT.

The chain joins TRBV4-2 to TRBJ2-1, with TRBD1 matching 10 bases. The CDR3 extends over 15 amino acids. Looked up from germline, CDR1 is LGHNA and CDR2 is YNFKEQ. Losses at the gene ends were 3 bases for V and 9 bases for J; bases not matched to a gene: 8. CDR3 nucleotide sequence: TGTGCCAGCAGCCACGGGGACAGGGGACGCGGTGAGCAGTTCTTC. It encodes CASSHGDRGRGEQFF.

This chain links TRBV11-1 with TRBJ2-7; the D gene is possibly TRBD2 (7 bases). The CDR3 covers 14 residues. The V and J ends lost 7 bases and 3 bases respectively, with 16 bases between them. Germline V lookup: CDR1 SGHAT, CDR2 FQDESV (reference sequence). In DNA, the CDR3 is TGTGCCAGCACCTTTACAGCGGGACACTACGAGCAGTACTTC. It specifies CASTFTAGHYEQYF.

The V call is TRBV6-5, the J call TRBJ2-3; 13 bases are shared with TRBD2. The V and J ends lost 11 bases and 3 bases, in that order; junction bases with no gene match: 5. Germline V CDR1 and CDR2: MNHEY, SVGAGI. The CDR3 totals 14 residues. CDR3 sequence: CAARGLAGTDTQYF. CDR3 sequence (DNA): TGTGCCGCCAGGGGACTAGCGGGAACAGATACGCAGTATTTT.